Below, one T cell receptor beta chain is given with its context. Its target is not known. The CDR3 goes on 3 residues after the read ends, and that part is filled in from the germline J gene. TCRdb's table, derived via immunoSEQ multiplex PCR, lists solely in-frame clones and lacks some. This listing includes 30,000 to 40,000 clones. This CDR3 contains 14 residues. Trimming removed 1 base at V and 5 bases at J, with 12 bases between. CDR1 SGHTA and CDR2 FQGNSA come from the germline V gene. This specimen belongs to a study of Tregs in tolerant kidney transplant recipients. Broader study findings: Few patients were studied, so findings need validation in larger groups. In tolerant patients, donor-specific Tregs outgrew total Tregs, suggesting antigen-driven expansion. Expanding Tregs on activated donor B cells appeared to best identify donor-specific TCRbeta clones.

Recipients received nonmyeloablative bone marrow transplants from related graft donors, with transient mixed chimerism. CD4+CD25+CD127- Tregs, CD4+CD25- non-Tregs, CD4 and CD8 cells were sorted. The TCR was taken from a human patient who received a combined kidney and bone marrow transplant. The graft donor may have contributed some T cells. The sequenced sample was CD4+ T cells from blood (PBMCs), obtained 24 months after the transplant. J is TRBJ2-7 and V is TRBV7-2; TRBD1 is a possible D gene (6 bases). The covered CDR3 bases are TGTGCCAGCAGCTTAGGCGCAGGGGCGAACGAG. It encodes CASSLGAGANE. The CDR3 reads in full as CASSLGAGANEQYF.